This T cell receptor (beta chain) was sequenced in a study of radiation and T cells in renal cell carcinoma (dated by TCRdb to 2018 to 2020). Regarding the study in general: A total of roughly 53 samples underwent TCR beta sequencing, made up of roughly 26 tumors and some 27 peripheral blood samples. A total of roughly 3,900,000 unique CDR3 nucleotide sequences, encoding roughly 2.7 million unique CDR3 amino acid sequences, were found across all 50 or so samples. The last blood draw happened 4 weeks after radiation, timed to coincide with nephrectomy. On the study overall, not on this receptor specifically: Effects of radiation dose or scheduling on the TCR repertoire could not be addressed with the single-armed trial design. No pretreatment tumor biopsies were available, so the baseline intratumoral presence of clonotypes could not be determined. Tracking of blood repertoire dynamics stopped at about 27 days after treatment, with no follow-up past that point. In blood, the top tumor clonotypes increased between baseline and 2 weeks post-radiation and then shrank by 4 weeks, which suggests that tumor-resident clones expanded only transiently.

TCR beta libraries were generated from genomic DNA with the immunoSEQ kit, following the manufacturer's recommendations. Library preparation used a first multiplex PCR with proprietary primers, then a second PCR adding unique barcodes, with bead cleanups after each round. Each sample batch included a kit-provided positive control reaction and a negative control reaction. The final libraries were assessed on an Agilent 4200 TapeStation D1000 ScreenTape, pooled by volume, and quantified by qPCR. Sequencing ran on an Illumina NextSeq500 with a MidOutput 150-cycle cartridge, using 156 Read1 and 15 Index1 cycles with kit custom primers. The pooled library was loaded at approximately 1.1 pM with a roughly 20% PhiX control spike-in. Per the original workflow: The vendor-processed data were analyzed in R, and a clonotype was defined as all T cells that share the same CDR3 nucleotide sequence. For clone abundance analyses, frequencies were normalized to the 10,000 most abundant clones in each sample. Before analysis, public T cell clones were removed, and these numbered fewer than six per sample on average. Tumor-enriched and baseline blood-enriched clonotypes were defined by at least a 32-fold difference in abundance between compartments. A beta-binomial differential abundance model was applied to find clonotypes that expanded or contracted between blood time points. Tumor-blood repertoire similarity was measured with the Baroni-Urbani and Buser coefficient, and group comparisons used two-tailed Wilcoxon tests in R. The table was pulled from immuneACCESS by TCRdb, which kept in-frame rearrangements only. Such tables lose some clones; where checked, under half of the loss comes from unresolved V genes, and the rest has no known cause. Clonal size and the V and J genes are those of that table, whereas D and trimming came from the DNA. Recorded for this sample are about 78,000 clones; roughly nine tenths of them occurred a single time. More than 4.5% of the sample goes to the ten largest clones.

In regard to this clone: Its cognate antigen has yet to be identified. No quality values exist for individual bases; no much larger clone is one base distant.

This specimen's time point label, per the study, means: blood 4 weeks post-SBRT, at nephrectomy. In light of the paper, this sample's treatment or condition label describes: 15 Gy SBRT to primary tumor, nephrectomy 4 weeks later. The samples were obtained from a clinical trial, where primary renal cell carcinomas were treated with 15 Gy stereotactic body radiation therapy and then removed by nephrectomy 4 weeks afterward. To follow tumor-enriched clonotypes, serial peripheral blood was collected from radiation-treated patients at baseline and at 2 weeks and 4 weeks after SBRT. All patients had renal cell carcinoma with clear cell pathology. Genomic DNA for TCR sequencing was prepared using the QIAamp DNA Blood Mini Kit (Qiagen). The analyses included only samples that passed all quality control checks. Taken from the germline V gene, the CDR1 and CDR2 loops are SGHRS and YFSETQ. V is cut by 5 bases and J by 0 bases, and the space between the germline ends is 8 bases. There are 14 amino acids in the CDR3, from cysteine to phenylalanine inclusive. The DNA shown is the 42-base CDR3, in frame from base 1.

The sample was blood, taken from a patient whose treatment included radiotherapy and nephrectomy. This receptor was obtained from a woman in her 70s with renal cell carcinoma. The sequence is built from TRBV5-1 and TRBJ2-2; the D region is possibly TRBD1 or TRBD2, each matching across 5 bases. The CDR3 loop reads CASSPGPNTGELFF. The nucleotide sequence is given as TGCGCCAGCAGTCCGGGACCGAACACCGGGGAGCTGTTTTTT.